The rows below give T cell receptor beta chains drawn from one sample of a study of regulatory T cells in long-lasting Graves disease. A single record per CDR3 protein comes from TCRdb applying MiXCR to the multiplex PCR reads. The sample holds some 600,000 distinct CDR3 sequences; about 16% are singletons and the top ten take 12%. This sample also appeared in a second study, on T cells in Graves' hyperthyroidism and ophthalmopathy.

This specimen was peripheral blood mononuclear cells (PBMCs), taken at new diagnosis, from a patient treated with antithyroid drugs. The source is a man aged 18 to 35 with Graves disease. CDR3s include the opening cysteine and the closing phenylalanine or tryptophan. Each record gives: D gene, J gene, clone size, V gene, CDR3 DNA, CDR3 protein. The D gene is left open where the match is weak. Not every row has a clone size; where given, it reads once, few, many or a size class.

>NA|TRBJ2-7|few|TRBV12-3/TRBV12-4
TGTGCCAGCCCTAATGGGGGGGCCCACGAGCAGTACTTC
CASPNGGAHEQYF
>TRBD2|TRBJ2-1|many|TRBV6-1
TGTGCCAGCAGTCACGGACTAGCGGGGGGGTACAATGAGCAGTTCTTC
CASSHGLAGGYNEQFF
>TRBD1|TRBJ1-6|NA|TRBV28
TGTGCCAGCCATCTCCGGGCAGGGGGGGATAATTCACCCCTCCACTTT
CASHLRAGGDNSPLHF
>NA|TRBJ1-2|many|TRBV3-1
TGTGCCAGCAGCCAACGCATTAACTATGGCTACACCTTC
CASSQRINYGYTF
>NA|TRBJ2-5|few|TRBV20-1
TGCAGTGCTAGAGACCCCGGACTGAGAGGGGAGACCCAGTACTTC
CSARDPGLRGETQYF
>TRBD2|TRBJ2-5|few|TRBV20-1
TGCAGTGCGTCTCCCCCTCGACTAGCACGGGAGACCCAGTACTTC
CSASPPRLARETQYF
>NA|TRBJ1-1|NA|TRBV19
TGTGCCAGTAGTATAGCGGCAGGGAGGTGGGCTGAAGCTTTCTTT
CASSIAAGRWAEAFF
>NA|TRBJ2-3|NA|TRBV7-7
TGTGCTAGCAGCTCGGACCGGACAGATACGCAGTATTTT
CASSSDRTDTQYF
>TRBD2|TRBJ2-1|NA|TRBV14
TGTGCCAGCAGCCAAGATAGTTGGGTTAGCGGGATTAAAAATGAGCAGTTCTTC
CASSQDSWVSGIKNEQFF
>TRBD1|TRBJ2-3|NA|TRBV18
TGTGCCAGCTCACCGACAGGGCCGGGAGATACGCAGTATTTT
CASSPTGPGDTQYF
>TRBD1|TRBJ1-1|NA|TRBV5-1
TGCGCCAGCATTCCGGGACAGGGGAACACTGAAGCTTTCTTT
CASIPGQGNTEAFF
>TRBD2|TRBJ2-3|many|TRBV24-1
TGTGCCACCAGTGTCAATGGAGCGGGAGAAAGAGATACGCAGTATTTT
CATSVNGAGERDTQYF
>NA|TRBJ1-4|few|TRBV27
TGTGCCAGCAAAGGCCTGATGATGACAACTAATGAAAAACTGTTTTTT
CASKGLMMTTNEKLFF
>NA|TRBJ2-7|few|TRBV12-3/TRBV12-4
TGTGCCAGCAGTCGCCGGGACGTAGCATGGGAGCAGTACTTC
CASSRRDVAWEQYF
>NA|TRBJ2-1|many|TRBV12-3/TRBV12-4
TGTGCCAGCACCCCCCTCAGGGCCTCGGTTATCAATGAGCAGTTCTTC
CASTPLRASVINEQFF
>TRBD2|TRBJ2-1|NA|TRBV20-1
TGCAGTGCTTTCCTACTAGCGGGAGTAGAGAATGAGCAGTTCTTC
CSAFLLAGVENEQFF
>NA|TRBJ2-2|NA|TRBV6-2/TRBV6-3
TGTGCCAGCAGTTACGTGGCTAGGGGTGGCTCCGGGGAGCTGTTTTTT
CASSYVARGGSGELFF
>TRBD2|TRBJ2-3|NA|TRBV4-1
TGCGCCAGCAGCCGAGGACTAGCAAGCACAGATACGCAGTATTTT
CASSRGLASTDTQYF
>NA|TRBJ1-3|many|TRBV29-1
TGCAGCGTTGCGGGCGGAGTCGGAAACACCATATATTTT
CSVAGGVGNTIYF
>TRBD2|TRBJ2-3|NA|TRBV20-1
TGCAGTGCTTCTTCAAGCGGGAGGGCCCTCACAGATACGCAGTATTTT
CSASSSGRALTDTQYF
>NA|TRBJ1-1|many|TRBV10-3
TGTGCCATCAGCGAGACACGGGGCGGAACGAACACTGAAGCTTTCTTT
CAISETRGGTNTEAFF
>NA|TRBJ2-3|many|TRBV27
TGTGCCAGTGGGGGTTTGATGCGCACAGATACGCAGTATTTT
CASGGLMRTDTQYF
>TRBD2|TRBJ2-5|NA|TRBV19
TGTGCCAGTAGTGCGACTAGCGGCCAAGAGACCCAGTACTTC
CASSATSGQETQYF
>NA|TRBJ2-7|NA|TRBV5-4
TGTGCCAGCAGCCCCAGCCTGGGTACCTACGAGCAGTACTTC
CASSPSLGTYEQYF
>NA|TRBJ1-2|NA|TRBV6-5
TGTGCCAGCAGTTACATTGCGGGGGGGCAAGGCTACACCTTC
CASSYIAGGQGYTF
>NA|TRBJ1-3|few|TRBV6-1
TGTGCCAGCGGAAAGACAGCGCTCCTTGGAAACACCATATATTTT
CASGKTALLGNTIYF
>NA|TRBJ1-4|NA|TRBV7-9
TGTGCCAGCAGCCCCGGTAGTGAGCTTGAGAATGAAAAACTGTTTTTT
CASSPGSELENEKLFF
>TRBD2|TRBJ2-1|many|TRBV5-4
TGTGCCAGCAGCTTGGAGCTAGCGGAGTACAATGAGCAGTTCTTC
CASSLELAEYNEQFF
>NA|TRBJ2-3|NA|TRBV20-1
TGCAGTGCCACTCCGGGTATGACGGCCGGTACGCAGTATTTT
CSATPGMTAGTQYF
>TRBD2|TRBJ2-5|NA|TRBV29-1
TGCAGCGTTGCCGGCGGGAGGGAGACCCAGTACTTC
CSVAGGRETQYF
>NA|TRBJ2-5|many|TRBV30
TGTGCCTGGGGGTTCGGCAGTGGTGACGAGACCCAGTACTTC
CAWGFGSGDETQYF
>TRBD2|TRBJ2-1|many|TRBV20-1
TGCAGTGCTAATAACGGGGGACTAGCGGGAGGAGCGAGCAATGAGCAGTTCTTC
CSANNGGLAGGASNEQFF
>NA|TRBJ1-3|few|TRBV20-1
TGCAGTGCAAAAGGGGTTGAGGGCCCTGGAAACACCATATATTTT
CSAKGVEGPGNTIYF
>TRBD1|TRBJ2-2|NA|TRBV5-1
TGCGCCAGCAGCTTGGTGGGACAGGGCACCGGGGAGCTGTTTTTT
CASSLVGQGTGELFF
>TRBD1|TRBJ1-4|NA|TRBV16
TGTGCCAGCAGCCAAGGACAGGGGCCAATAGATGAAAAACTGTTTTTT
CASSQGQGPIDEKLFF
>TRBD1|TRBJ1-6|NA|TRBV30
TGTGCCTGGAGTCCTTATGGGACAGGGGACAATTCACCCCTCCACTTT
CAWSPYGTGDNSPLHF
>TRBD2|TRBJ2-1|NA|TRBV6-2/TRBV6-3
TGTGCCAGCAATCTCCGACTAGCGGGGGGCAATGAGCAGTTCTTC
CASNLRLAGGNEQFF
>NA|TRBJ2-5|once|TRBV5-6
TGTGCCAGCAGCTCCCTAGGACTAGGGGGAGAGGAGACCCAGTACTTC
CASSSLGLGGEETQYF
>NA|TRBJ2-3|NA|TRBV6-2/TRBV6-3
TGTGCCAGCAGTTACGACATTCCGGGACCGAGTTATACGCAGTATTTT
CASSYDIPGPSYTQYF
>NA|TRBJ1-2|few|TRBV27
TGTGCCAGCAGTTTAAAAGGCTCCAACTATGGCTACACCTTC
CASSLKGSNYGYTF
>TRBD2|TRBJ2-3|NA|TRBV7-8
TGTGCCAGCAGACTAGCGACTAGCACAGATACGCAGTATTTT
CASRLATSTDTQYF
>TRBD1|TRBJ1-2|NA|TRBV6-1
TGTGCCACTGGACAGGGGAGCTATGGCTACACCTTC
CATGQGSYGYTF
>NA|TRBJ1-2|many|TRBV30
TGTGCCTGGAGTGTAGGCCAGACGTATGGCTACACCTTC
CAWSVGQTYGYTF
>NA|TRBJ1-1|NA|TRBV9
TGTGCCAGCAGCGTAGAAATGGACACTGAAGCTTTCTTT
CASSVEMDTEAFF
>TRBD1|TRBJ2-1|many|TRBV20-1
TGCAGTGCTAGAGGTTCGACAGGGGGTTTGGATGAGCAGTTCTTC
CSARGSTGGLDEQFF